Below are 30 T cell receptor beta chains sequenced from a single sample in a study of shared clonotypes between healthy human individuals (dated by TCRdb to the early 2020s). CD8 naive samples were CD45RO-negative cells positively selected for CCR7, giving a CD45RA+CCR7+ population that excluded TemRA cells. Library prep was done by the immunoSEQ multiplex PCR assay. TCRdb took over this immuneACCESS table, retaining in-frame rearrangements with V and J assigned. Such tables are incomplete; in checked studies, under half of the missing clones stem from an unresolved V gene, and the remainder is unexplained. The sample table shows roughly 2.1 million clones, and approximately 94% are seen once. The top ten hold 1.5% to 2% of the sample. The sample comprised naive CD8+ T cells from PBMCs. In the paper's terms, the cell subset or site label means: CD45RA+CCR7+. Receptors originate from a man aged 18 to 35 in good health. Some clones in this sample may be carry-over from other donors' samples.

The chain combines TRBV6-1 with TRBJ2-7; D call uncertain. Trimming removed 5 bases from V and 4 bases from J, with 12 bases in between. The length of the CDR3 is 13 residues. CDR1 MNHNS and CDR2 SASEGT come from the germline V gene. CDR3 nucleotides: TGTGCCAGCAGTTCTCTGGACCGGTACGAGCAGTACTTC. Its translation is CASSSLDRYEQYF.

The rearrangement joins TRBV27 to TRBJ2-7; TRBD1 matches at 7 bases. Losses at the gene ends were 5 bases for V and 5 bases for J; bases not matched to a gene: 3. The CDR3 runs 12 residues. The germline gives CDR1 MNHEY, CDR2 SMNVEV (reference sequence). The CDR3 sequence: CASSMTGNEQYF. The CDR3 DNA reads TGTGCCAGCAGTATGACAGGGAACGAGCAGTACTTC.

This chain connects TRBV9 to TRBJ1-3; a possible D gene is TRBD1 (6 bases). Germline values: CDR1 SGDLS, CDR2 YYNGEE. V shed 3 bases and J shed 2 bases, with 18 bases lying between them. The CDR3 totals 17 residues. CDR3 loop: CASSGPGGKVAGNTIYF. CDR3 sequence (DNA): TGTGCCAGCAGCGGTCCCGGGGGCAAAGTAGCTGGAAACACCATATATTTT.

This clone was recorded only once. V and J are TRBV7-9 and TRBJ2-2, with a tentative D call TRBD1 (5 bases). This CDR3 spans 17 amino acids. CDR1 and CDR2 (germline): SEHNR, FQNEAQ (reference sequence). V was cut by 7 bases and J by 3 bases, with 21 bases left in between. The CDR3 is CASTKLDQGRHTGELFF. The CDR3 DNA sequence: TGTGCCAGCACAAAGCTCGATCAGGGTCGCCACACCGGGGAGCTGTTTTTT.

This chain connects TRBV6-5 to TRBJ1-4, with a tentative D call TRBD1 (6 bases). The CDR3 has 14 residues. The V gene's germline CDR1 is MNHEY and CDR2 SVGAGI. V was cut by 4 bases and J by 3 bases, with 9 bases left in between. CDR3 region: CASSWTAANEKLFF. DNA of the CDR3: TGTGCCAGCAGTTGGACAGCGGCTAATGAAAAACTGTTTTTT.

Here the CDR3 DNA reads TGCAGCGTTGAAGGAATGGGGTCCGAGCAGTACTTC. It yields the protein CSVEGMGSEQYF. The chain links TRBV29-1 to TRBJ2-7, with D unclear. In germline, CDR1 is SQVTM, CDR2 ANQGSEA. Trimming removed 1 base from V and 6 bases from J, with 10 bases in between. The CDR3 runs 12 residues.

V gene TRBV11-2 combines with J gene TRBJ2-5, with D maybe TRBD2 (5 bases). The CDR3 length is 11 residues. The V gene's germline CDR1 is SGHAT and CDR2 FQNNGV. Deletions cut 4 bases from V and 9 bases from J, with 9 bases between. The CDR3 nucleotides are TGTGCCAGCAGCTACCCCGGGGCCCAGTACTTC. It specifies CASSYPGAQYF.

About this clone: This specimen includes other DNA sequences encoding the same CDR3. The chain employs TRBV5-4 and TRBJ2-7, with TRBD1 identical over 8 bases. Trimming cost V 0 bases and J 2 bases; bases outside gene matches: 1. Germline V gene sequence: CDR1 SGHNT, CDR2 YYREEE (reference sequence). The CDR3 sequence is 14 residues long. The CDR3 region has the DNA TGTGCCAGCAGCTTGGGGACAGGGACCTACGAGCAGTACTTC. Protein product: CASSLGTGTYEQYF.

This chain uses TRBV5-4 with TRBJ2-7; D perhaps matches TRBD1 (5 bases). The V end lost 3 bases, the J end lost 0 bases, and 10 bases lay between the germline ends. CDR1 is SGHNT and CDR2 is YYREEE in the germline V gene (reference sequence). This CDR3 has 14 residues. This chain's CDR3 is CASSYYDSSYEQYF. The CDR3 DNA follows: TGTGCCAGCAGCTACTATGACAGCTCCTACGAGCAGTACTTC.

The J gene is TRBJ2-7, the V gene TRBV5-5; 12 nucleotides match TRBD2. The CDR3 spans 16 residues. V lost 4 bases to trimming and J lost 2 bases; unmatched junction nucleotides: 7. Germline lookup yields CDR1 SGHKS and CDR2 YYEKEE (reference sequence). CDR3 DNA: TGTGCCAGCAGCCCTCGGACTAGCGGGAACCCCTACGAGCAGTACTTC. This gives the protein CASSPRTSGNPYEQYF.

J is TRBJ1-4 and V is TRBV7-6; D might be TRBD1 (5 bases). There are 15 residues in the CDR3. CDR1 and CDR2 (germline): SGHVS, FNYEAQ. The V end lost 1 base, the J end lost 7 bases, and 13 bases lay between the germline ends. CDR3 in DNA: TGTGCCAGCAGCTTAGGCTGGGGCCAGCCTGAAAAACTGTTTTTT. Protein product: CASSLGWGQPEKLFF.

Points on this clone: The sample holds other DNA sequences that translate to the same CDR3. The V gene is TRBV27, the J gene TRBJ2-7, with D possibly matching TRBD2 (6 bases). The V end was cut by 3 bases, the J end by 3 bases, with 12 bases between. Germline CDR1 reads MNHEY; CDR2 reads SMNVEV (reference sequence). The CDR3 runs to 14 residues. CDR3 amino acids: CASSFQGLFYEQYF. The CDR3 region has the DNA TGTGCCAGCAGTTTCCAGGGACTGTTCTACGAGCAGTACTTC.

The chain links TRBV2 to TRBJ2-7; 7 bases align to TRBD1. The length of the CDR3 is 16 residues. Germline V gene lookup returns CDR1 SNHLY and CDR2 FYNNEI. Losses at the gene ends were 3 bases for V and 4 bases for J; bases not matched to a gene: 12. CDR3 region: CASSESLDRLLYEQYF. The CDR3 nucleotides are TGTGCCAGCAGTGAGAGTCTGGACAGGCTCTTGTACGAGCAGTACTTC. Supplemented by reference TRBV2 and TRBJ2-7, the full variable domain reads EPEVTQTPSHQVTQMGQEVILRCVPISNHLYFYWYRQILGQKVEFLVSFYNNEISEKSEIFDDQFSVERPDGSNFTLKIRSTKLEDSAMYFCASSESLDRLLYEQYFGPGTRLTVT.

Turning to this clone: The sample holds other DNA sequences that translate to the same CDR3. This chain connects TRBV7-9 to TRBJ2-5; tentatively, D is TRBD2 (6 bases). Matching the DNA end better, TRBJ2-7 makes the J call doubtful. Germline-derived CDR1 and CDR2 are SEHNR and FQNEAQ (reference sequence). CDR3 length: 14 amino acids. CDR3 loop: CASSLAGGTYEQYF. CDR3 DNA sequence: TGTGCCAGCAGCTTAGCCGGGGGAACCTACGAGCAGTACTTC.

CDR3 DNA sequence: TGCAGCGTTGTTACCGAGGACTATGGCTACACCTTC. Amino acid sequence: CSVVTEDYGYTF. V usage is TRBV29-1 and J usage is TRBJ1-2, with D unresolved. The CDR3 covers 12 residues. CDR1 is SQVTM, CDR2 ANQGSEA, per germline. V was trimmed by 4 bases and J by 3 bases, leaving 9 bases between them.

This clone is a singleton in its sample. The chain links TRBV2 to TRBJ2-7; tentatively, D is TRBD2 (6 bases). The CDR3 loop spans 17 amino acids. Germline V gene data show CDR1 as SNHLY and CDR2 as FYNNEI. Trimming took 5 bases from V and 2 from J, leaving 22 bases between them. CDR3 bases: TGTGCCAGCAGTTCCCCCGGGGGAGGTAAGATCACCTACGAGCAGTACTTC. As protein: CASSSPGGGKITYEQYF.

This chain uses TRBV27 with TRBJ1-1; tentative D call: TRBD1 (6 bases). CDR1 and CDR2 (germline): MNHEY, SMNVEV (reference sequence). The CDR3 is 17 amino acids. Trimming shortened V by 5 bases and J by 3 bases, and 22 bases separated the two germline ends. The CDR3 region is CASSTREGTKGYTEAFF. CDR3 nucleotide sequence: TGTGCCAGCAGTACCCGGGAGGGGACAAAAGGGTACACTGAAGCTTTCTTT.

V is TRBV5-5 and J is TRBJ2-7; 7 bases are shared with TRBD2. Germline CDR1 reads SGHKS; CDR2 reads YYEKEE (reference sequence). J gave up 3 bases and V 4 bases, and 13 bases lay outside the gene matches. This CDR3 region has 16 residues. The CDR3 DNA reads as TGTGCCAGCAGCCGTCTCGCGGGAGAAGGGAGCTACGAGCAGTACTTC. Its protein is CASSRLAGEGSYEQYF.

The CDR3 sequence: CASSEGGLEQFF. CDR3 sequence (DNA): TGTGCCAGCAGTGAGGGGGGTCTTGAGCAGTTCTTC. The chain employs TRBV6-1 and TRBJ2-1, with a weak D call TRBD2 (6 bases). The CDR3 runs 12 residues. Trimming left V 3 bases short and J 9 bases short, with 9 bases between. Germline values: CDR1 MNHNS, CDR2 SASEGT.

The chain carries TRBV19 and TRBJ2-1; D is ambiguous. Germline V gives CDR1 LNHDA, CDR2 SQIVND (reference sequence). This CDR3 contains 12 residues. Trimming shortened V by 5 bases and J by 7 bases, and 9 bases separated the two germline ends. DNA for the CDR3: TGTGCCAGTAGTCCCCGGGCGAATGAGCAGTTCTTC. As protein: CASSPRANEQFF. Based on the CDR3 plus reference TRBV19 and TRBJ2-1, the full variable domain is DGGITQSPKYLFRKEGQNVTLSCEQNLNHDAMYWYRQDPGQGLRLIYYSQIVNDFQKGDIAEGYSVSREKKESFPLTVTSAQKNPTAFYLCASSPRANEQFFGPGTRLTVL.

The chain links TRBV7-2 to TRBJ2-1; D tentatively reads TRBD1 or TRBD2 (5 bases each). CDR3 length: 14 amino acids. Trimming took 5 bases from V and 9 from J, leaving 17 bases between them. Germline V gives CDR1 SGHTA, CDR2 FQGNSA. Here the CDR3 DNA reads TGTGCCAGCAGCCGCAGGGTCGGAGGCGGTGAGCAGTTCTTC. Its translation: CASSRRVGGGEQFF.

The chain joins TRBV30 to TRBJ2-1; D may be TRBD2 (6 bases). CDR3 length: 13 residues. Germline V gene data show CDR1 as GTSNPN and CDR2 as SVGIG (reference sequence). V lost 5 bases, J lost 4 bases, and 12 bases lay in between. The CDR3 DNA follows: TGTGCCTGGGGCCAGGGACTTTACAATGAGCAGTTCTTC. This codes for CAWGQGLYNEQFF.

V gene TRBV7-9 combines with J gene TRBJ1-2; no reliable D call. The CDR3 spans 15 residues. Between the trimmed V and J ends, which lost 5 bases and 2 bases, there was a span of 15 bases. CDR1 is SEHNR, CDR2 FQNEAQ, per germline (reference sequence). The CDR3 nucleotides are TGTGCCAGCAGCGATTCGAAGACATTCAACTATGGCTACACCTTC. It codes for CASSDSKTFNYGYTF.

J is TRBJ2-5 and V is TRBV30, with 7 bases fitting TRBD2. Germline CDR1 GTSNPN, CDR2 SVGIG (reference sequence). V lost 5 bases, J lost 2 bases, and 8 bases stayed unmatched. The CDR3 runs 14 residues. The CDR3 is CAWEKLAEQETQYF. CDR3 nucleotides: TGTGCCTGGGAGAAGCTAGCGGAGCAAGAGACCCAGTACTTC.

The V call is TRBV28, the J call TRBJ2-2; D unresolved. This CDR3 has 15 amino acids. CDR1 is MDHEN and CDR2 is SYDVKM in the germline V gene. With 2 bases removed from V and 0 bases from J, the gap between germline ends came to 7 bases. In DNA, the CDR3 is TGTGCCAGCAGTTTACGTCCATCGAACACCGGGGAGCTGTTTTTT. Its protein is CASSLRPSNTGELFF.

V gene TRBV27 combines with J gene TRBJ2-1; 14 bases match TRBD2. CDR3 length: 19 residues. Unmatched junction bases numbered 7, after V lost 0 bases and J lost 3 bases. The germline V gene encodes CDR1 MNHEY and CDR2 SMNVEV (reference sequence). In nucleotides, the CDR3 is TGTGCCAGCAGTTTATCAGGACTAGCGGGGGGATTGTTCTACAATGAGCAGTTCTTC. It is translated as CASSLSGLAGGLFYNEQFF.

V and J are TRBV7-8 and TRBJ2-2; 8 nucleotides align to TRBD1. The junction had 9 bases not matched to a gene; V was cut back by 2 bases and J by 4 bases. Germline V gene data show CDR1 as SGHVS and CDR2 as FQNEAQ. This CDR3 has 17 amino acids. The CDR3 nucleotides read TGTGCCAGCAGCTTAAGGGCGACAGGGGCCTTCACCGGGGAGCTGTTTTTT. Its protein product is CASSLRATGAFTGELFF.

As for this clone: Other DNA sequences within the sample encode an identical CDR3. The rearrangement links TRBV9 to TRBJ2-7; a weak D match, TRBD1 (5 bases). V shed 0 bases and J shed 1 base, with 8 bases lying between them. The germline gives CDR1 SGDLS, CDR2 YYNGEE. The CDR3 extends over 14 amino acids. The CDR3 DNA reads TGTGCCAGCAGCGTAGGGGGCTCGTCCTACGAGCAGTACTTC. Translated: CASSVGGSSYEQYF.

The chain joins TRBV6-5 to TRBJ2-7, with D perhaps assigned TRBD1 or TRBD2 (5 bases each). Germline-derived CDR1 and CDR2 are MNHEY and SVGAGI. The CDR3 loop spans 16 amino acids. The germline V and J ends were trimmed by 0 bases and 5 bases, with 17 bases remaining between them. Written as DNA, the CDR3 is TGTGCCAGCAGTTACTCGTTCGGACTGAGAGGGGACGAGCAGTACTTC. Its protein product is CASSYSFGLRGDEQYF.

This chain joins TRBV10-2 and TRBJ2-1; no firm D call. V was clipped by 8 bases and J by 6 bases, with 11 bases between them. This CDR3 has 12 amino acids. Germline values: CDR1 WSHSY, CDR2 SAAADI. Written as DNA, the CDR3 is TGCGCCAGCTTACGGCCTACCAATGAGCAGTTCTTC. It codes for CASLRPTNEQFF.